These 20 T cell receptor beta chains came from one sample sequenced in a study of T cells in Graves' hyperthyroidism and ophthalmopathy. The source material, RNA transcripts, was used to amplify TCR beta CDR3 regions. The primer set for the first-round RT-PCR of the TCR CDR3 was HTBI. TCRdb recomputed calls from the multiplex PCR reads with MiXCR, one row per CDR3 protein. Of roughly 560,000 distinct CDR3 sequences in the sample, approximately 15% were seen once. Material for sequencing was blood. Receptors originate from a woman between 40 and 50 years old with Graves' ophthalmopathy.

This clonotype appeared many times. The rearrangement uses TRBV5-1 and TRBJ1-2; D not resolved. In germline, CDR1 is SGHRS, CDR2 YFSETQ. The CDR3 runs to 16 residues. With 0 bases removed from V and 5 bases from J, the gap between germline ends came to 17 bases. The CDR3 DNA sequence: TGCGCCAGCAGCTTGGACCCAGCAATTCTAAAATATGGCTACACCTTC. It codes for CASSLDPAILKYGYTF.

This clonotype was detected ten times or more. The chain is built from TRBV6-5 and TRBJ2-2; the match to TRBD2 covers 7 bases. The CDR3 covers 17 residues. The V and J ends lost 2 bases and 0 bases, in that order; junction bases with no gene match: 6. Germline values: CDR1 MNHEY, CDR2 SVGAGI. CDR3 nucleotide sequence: TGTGCCAGCAGTTACATTCTAGCGGTCGCGAACACCGGGGAGCTGTTTTTT. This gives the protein CASSYILAVANTGELFF.

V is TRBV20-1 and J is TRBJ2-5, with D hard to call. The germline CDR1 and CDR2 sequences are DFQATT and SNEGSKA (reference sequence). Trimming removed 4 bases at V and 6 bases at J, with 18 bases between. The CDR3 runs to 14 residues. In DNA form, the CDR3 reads TGCAGTGCTAACACTCAGCAGGTGGCTAAGACCCAGTACTTC. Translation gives CSANTQQVAKTQYF.

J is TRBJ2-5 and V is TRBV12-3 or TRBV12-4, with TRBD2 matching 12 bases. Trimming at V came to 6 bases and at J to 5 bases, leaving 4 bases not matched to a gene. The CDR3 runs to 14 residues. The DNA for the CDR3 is TGTGCCAGCAGGCTAGCGGGAGGGTCTGAGACCCAGTACTTC. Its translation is CASRLAGGSETQYF.

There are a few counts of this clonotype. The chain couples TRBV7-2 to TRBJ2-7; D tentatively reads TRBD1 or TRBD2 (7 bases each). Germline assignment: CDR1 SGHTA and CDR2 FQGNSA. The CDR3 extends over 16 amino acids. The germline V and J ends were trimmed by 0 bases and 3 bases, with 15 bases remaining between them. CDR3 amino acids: CASSLAGGTANYEQYF. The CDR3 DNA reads TGTGCCAGCAGCTTAGCGGGGGGGACAGCCAACTACGAGCAGTACTTC.

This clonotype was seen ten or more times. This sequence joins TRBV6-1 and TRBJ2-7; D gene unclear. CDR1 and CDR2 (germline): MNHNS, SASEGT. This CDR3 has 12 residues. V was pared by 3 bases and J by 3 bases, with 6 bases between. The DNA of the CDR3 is TGTGCCAGCAGTGAGTCGCGCTACGAGCAGTACTTC. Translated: CASSESRYEQYF.

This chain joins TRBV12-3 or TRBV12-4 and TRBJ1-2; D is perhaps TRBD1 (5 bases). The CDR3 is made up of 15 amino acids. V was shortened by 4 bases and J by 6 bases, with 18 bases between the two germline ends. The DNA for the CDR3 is TGTGCCAGCAGTTCCCCCGGCGAGGGGCTGCATGGCTACACCTTC. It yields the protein CASSSPGEGLHGYTF.

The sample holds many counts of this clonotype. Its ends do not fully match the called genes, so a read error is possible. Written as DNA, the CDR3 is TGTGCCAGCAGCCTAGCCAGCGGGAGTTTGGGGGGTACGCAGTATTTT. Its translation is CASSLASGSLGGTQYF. J is TRBJ2-3 and V is TRBV7-6, with 8 positions matching TRBD2. CDR3 length: 16 residues. The germline CDR1 and CDR2 sequences are SGHVS and FNYEAQ. The full variable domain, its missing parts supplied by reference TRBV7-6 and TRBJ2-3, is GAGVSQSPRYKVTKRGQDVALRCDPISGHVSLYWYRQALGQGPEFLTYFNYEAQQDKSGLPNDRFSAERPEGSISTLTIQRTEQRDSAMYRCASSLASGSLGGTQYFGPGTRLTVL.

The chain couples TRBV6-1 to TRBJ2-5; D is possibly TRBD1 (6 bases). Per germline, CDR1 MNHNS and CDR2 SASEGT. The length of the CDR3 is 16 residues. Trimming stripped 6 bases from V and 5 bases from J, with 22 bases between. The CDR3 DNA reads TGTGCCAGCAGCCCCCGTCAGGGGAGTCTCCCCGAGACCCAGTACTTC. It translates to CASSPRQGSLPETQYF.

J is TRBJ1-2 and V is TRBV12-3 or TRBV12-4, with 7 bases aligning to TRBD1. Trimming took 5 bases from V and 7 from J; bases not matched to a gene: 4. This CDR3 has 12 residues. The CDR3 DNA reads TGTGCCAGCAGTCTCGGGACAGTTGGCTACACCTTC. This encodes CASSLGTVGYTF.

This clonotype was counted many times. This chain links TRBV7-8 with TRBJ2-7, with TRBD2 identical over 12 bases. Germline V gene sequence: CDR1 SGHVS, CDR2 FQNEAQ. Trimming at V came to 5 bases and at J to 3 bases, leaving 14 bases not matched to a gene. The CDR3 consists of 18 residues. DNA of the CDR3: TGTGCCAGCAGCCCCCGAAGGGCCAGACTAGCGGGAGACTACGAGCAGTACTTC. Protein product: CASSPRRARLAGDYEQYF. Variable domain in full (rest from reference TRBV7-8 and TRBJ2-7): GAGVSQSPRYKVAKRGQDVALRCDPISGHVSLFWYQQALGQGPEFLTYFQNEAQLDKSGLPSDRFFAERPEGSVSTLKIQRTQQEDSAVYLCASSPRRARLAGDYEQYFGPGTRLTVT.

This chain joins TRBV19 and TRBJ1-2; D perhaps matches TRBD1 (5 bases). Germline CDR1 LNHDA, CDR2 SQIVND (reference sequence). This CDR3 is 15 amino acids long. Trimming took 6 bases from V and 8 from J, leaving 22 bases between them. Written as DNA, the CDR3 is TGTGCCAGTAGACCAACGGGGCTGGACTTGGTGGGCTACACCTTC. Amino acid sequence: CASRPTGLDLVGYTF.

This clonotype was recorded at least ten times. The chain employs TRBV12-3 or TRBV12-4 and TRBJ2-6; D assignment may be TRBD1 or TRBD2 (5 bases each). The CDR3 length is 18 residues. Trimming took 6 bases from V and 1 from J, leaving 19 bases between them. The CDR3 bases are TGTGCCAGCAGCCCGAGGGGCTACGTAGTATCTGGGGCCAACGTCCTGACTTTC. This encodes CASSPRGYVVSGANVLTF.

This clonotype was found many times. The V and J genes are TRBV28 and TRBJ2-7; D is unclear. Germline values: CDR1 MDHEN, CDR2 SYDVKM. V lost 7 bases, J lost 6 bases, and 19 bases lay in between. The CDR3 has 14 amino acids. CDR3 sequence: CASTSPTLWGEQYF. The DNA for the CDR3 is TGTGCCAGCACATCTCCCACCCTATGGGGCGAGCAGTACTTC.

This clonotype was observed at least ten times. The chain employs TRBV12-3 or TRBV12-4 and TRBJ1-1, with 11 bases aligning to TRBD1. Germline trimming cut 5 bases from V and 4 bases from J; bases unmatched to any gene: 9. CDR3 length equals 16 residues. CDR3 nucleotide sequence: TGTGCCAGCAGTCCCCGGGACAGGGGGTACACCACTGAAGCTTTCTTT. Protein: CASSPRDRGYTTEAFF.

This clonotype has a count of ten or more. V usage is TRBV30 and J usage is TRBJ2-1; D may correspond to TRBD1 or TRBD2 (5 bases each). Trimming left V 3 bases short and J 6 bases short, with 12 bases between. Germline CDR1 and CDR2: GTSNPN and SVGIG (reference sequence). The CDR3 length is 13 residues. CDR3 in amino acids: CAWRLGTVNEQFF. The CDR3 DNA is TGTGCCTGGAGACTGGGGACCGTCAATGAGCAGTTCTTC.

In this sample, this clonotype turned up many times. The CDR3 sequence: CASSYGQGNGYTF. In DNA, the CDR3 is TGTGCCAGCAGTTACGGGCAGGGGAATGGCTACACCTTC. This chain uses TRBV6-5 with TRBJ1-2; possible D gene TRBD1, 6 bases. The CDR3 extends over 13 amino acids. V lost 2 bases, J lost 6 bases, and 10 bases lay in between. Looked up from germline, CDR1 is MNHEY and CDR2 is SVGAGI.

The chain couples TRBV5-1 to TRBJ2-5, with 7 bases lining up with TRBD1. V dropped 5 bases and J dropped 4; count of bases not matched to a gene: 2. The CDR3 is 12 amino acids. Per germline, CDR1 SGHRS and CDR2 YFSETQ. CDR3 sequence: CASRTGLETQYF. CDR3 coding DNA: TGCGCCAGCAGGACAGGGCTAGAGACCCAGTACTTC.

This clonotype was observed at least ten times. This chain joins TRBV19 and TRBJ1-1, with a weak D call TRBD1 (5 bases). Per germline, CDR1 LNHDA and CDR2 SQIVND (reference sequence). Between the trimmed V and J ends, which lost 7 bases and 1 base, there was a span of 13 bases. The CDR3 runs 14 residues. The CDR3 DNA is TGTGCCAGTAATAGGGGACTAACGAACACTGAAGCTTTCTTT. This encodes CASNRGLTNTEAFF. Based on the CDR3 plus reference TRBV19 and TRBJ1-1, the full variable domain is DGGITQSPKYLFRKEGQNVTLSCEQNLNHDAMYWYRQDPGQGLRLIYYSQIVNDFQKGDIAEGYSVSREKKESFPLTVTSAQKNPTAFYLCASNRGLTNTEAFFGQGTRLTVV.

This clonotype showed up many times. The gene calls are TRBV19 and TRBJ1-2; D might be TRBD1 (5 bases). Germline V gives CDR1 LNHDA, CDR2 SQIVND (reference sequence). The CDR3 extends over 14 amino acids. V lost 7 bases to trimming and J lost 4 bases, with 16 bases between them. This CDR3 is CASNEGRGRYGYTF. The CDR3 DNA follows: TGTGCCAGTAATGAAGGGAGGGGCCGCTATGGCTACACCTTC.